This T cell receptor (beta chain) was captured in a study of OX40 agonist ivuxolimab in advanced cancers. Study-wide background: With ivuxolimab, an agonistic anti-OX40 (CD134) antibody, patients were treated. People in dose escalation had one of these cancers: hepatocellular carcinoma, melanoma, renal cell or head and neck cancer.

Generated by immunoSEQ multiplex PCR, the TCRdb table keeps only in-frame clones and is missing some. The sample consists of about 32,000 clones, around nine tenths of them appearing once. The V end was cut by 5 bases, the J end by 8 bases, with 13 bases between. Germline V lookup: CDR1 SEHNR, CDR2 FQNEAQ (reference sequence). CDR3 length equals 14 residues. Worth noting for this clone: Its antigen is not known.

Study results and limitations: The study observed clonal expansion of CD4+ and CD8+ blood T cells by week 6 at 0.1 to 3.0 mg/kg.

The sample in question was CD4+ or CD8+ T cells sorted from blood, obtained in a trial of the OX40 agonist ivuxolimab. The V call is TRBV7-9, the J call TRBJ1-6, with a tentative D call TRBD1 (5 bases). The TCR comes from an adult with an advanced solid tumor such as melanoma, head and neck, liver or kidney cancer. CDR3 loop: CASSQGQGYSPLHF. The CDR3 coding sequence is TGTGCCAGCAGCCAAGGCCAGGGTTATTCACCCCTCCACTTT.